The sequence of this T cell receptor beta chain was determined in a study of blood T cell repertoires in COVID-19. Looking at the study overall: Nucleic acid was either cDNA or gDNA, and it came from T cells, B-cell-depleted T cells, or PBMCs.

Trimming took 4 bases from V and 2 from J, leaving 12 bases between them. The germline CDR1 and CDR2 sequences are SGDLS and YYNGEE. The CDR3 is 14 residues long. Profiled with immunoSEQ multiplex PCR; TCRdb holds only in-frame clones, not every one. The table shows hundreds of thousands of clones, with over 80% occurring only once. Enrolment of Seattle patients took place during active infection, and they were followed longitudinally. Sequencing input: peripheral blood. The chain links TRBV9 to TRBJ1-2; TRBD1 might be the D (6 bases). The origin of this receptor is a woman aged 25-40 years with COVID-19, enrolled during active disease. Here the CDR3 DNA reads TGTGCCAGCAGCCCCGGGACAACAAACTATGGCTACACCTTC. It codes for CASSPGTTNYGYTF. Full variable domain (missing parts from reference TRBV9 and TRBJ1-2): DSGVTQTPKHLITATGQRVTLRCSPRSGDLSVYWYQQSLDQGLQFLIQYYNGEERAKGNILERFSAQQFPDLHSELNLSSLELGDSALYFCASSPGTTNYGYTFGSGTRLTVV.